This T cell receptor beta chain was identified in a study of beta chain features in type 1 diabetes (dated by TCRdb to the late 2010s). About the investigation overall: Mean age, gender distribution, total cell number and subset yield were not different between patients and healthy donors. A total of roughly 100 million sorted cells were examined across all samples, and the number of cells per subset was strongly correlated with RNA yield. Regulatory and stem cell-like memory subsets were obtained from only 8 patients and about 8 healthy donors, while naive and central memory subsets were obtained from all 30 or so donors. In the study, TCRB repertoires of sorted circulating CD4+ T cell subsets from recently diagnosed type 1 diabetes patients were compared with those of matched healthy donors.

Overall results and qualifications from the work: Naive, central memory and regulatory TCRB repertoires appeared to be more alike among patients than among healthy donors. Because small numbers of individuals were included in the HLA sub-analyses, any influence of HLA type on TCRB rearrangement was left unresolved. Because cDNA rather than genomic DNA was sequenced, highly expressing activated cells could have been over-represented, although no difference in activation and CD3 levels was found between groups. In all four CD4+ subsets, TCRB CDR3 length was moderately but significantly shorter in type 1 diabetes patients. PCR may preferentially amplify shorter templates, but because patient and control samples were amplified and corrected together, any resulting skew would affect both groups equally. At VDJ recombination sites, patients with type 1 diabetes made fewer insertions and deleted more nucleotides, a pattern implying thymic rearrangement abnormalities.

The entire isolated RNA was reverse transcribed using the High Capacity cDNA Reverse Transcription Kit, and thus expressed TCRB transcripts were sequenced. Deep immunoSEQ sequencing was applied to naive, central memory and regulatory T cell samples, giving an average of about 3.6 million total reads per sample. After sorted cells were lysed in RLT buffer, RNA was extracted with DNase-treated RNeasy Micro or Mini kits, with the choice depending on cell number. To prevent cross-contamination, every cell subset was processed on its own, while patient and healthy donor samples were processed together. The immunoSEQ multiplex PCR was used to amplify TCRB sequences from cDNA, yielding 87-bp fragments that span the CDR3 region. The amplicons were sequenced using the Illumina HiSeq platform. The study's processing was this. PCR bias was computationally corrected using synthetic template baselines, reads within Hamming distance 2 were collapsed, and singletons that could not be merged were discarded. Reads were aligned against IMGT so that V, D and J genes, CDR3 length and insertions or deletions at six rearrangement sites could be assigned. Within each subset, clonotype counts were normalized to sorted cell number, after which true diversity and Gini coefficients were computed with the tcR R package. The overlap coefficient, calculated on TCRB nucleotide sequences, was used to measure repertoire sharing. Out-of-frame TCRB sequences from naive cells were analyzed as a proxy for the pre-selection repertoire. TCRdb retrieved this table from immuneACCESS and kept in-frame rearrangements only. Not all clones are present; in checked studies, unresolved V genes account for under half, and no reason is known for the remainder. That table furnishes V, J and clone size, whereas the DNA furnished D and trimming. The sample table records around 250,000 clones; roughly an eighth of these occur just once. More than 0.015% of the sample is in the top ten clones.

Each donor gave one peripheral blood draw, approximately 120 mL on average, collected into heparinised tubes. Naive, central memory, regulatory and stem cell-like memory CD4+ T cells were sorted on a BD FACSAria II using a panel including CD45RO, CCR7, CD25, CD127, CD95 and CD27. Every sorted population had a purity above 95%. PBMCs were separated immediately by Lymphoprep density gradient centrifugation and were stained directly, without being cultured. To minimize batch effects, samples were stained and sorted in pairs, one healthy donor with one patient per experiment. For CDR1 and CDR2, the germline V gene lists LGHNA and YNFKEQ. Trimming removed 4 bases from V and 1 base from J; the gene matches leave 2 bases unexplained. Measured from the cysteine to the phenylalanine, the CDR3 is 15 residues long. The sequence is cut down to CDR3 DNA, 45 bases in frame from base 1. Concerning this clone: No cognate antigen has been identified for it. No per-base quality is available; no much larger clone lies one base away.

The chain employs TRBV4-2 and TRBJ2-1, with 9 bases in between that match TRBD1. The source of this sequence is a man aged 25 to 40 with type 1 diabetes. Sequenced input: naive CD4+ T cells from blood. The cell subset or site label, as the study defines it: true naive CD4+ T cells. The CDR3 protein is CASSLDRGSYNEQFF. The DNA reads TGTGCCAGCAGCCTGGACAGGGGTTCCTACAATGAGCAGTTCTTC.